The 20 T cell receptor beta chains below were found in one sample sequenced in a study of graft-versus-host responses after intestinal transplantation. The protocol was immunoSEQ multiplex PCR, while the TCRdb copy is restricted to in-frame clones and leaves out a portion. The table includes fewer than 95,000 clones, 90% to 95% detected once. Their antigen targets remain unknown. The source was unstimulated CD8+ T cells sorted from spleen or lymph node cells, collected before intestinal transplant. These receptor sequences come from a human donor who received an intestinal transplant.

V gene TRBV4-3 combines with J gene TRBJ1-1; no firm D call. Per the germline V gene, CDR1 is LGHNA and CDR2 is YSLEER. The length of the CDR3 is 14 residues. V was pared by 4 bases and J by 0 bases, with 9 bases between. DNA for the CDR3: TGCGCCAGCAGCCCCGGGAGGCTGAACACTGAAGCTTTCTTT. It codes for CASSPGRLNTEAFF.

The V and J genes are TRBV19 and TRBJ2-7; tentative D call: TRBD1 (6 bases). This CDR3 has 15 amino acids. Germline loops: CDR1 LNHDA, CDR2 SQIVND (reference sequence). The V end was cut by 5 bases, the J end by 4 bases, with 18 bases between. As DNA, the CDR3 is TGTGCCAGTAGTTCCTCAGGGGCCCCTGGGTACGAGCAGTACTTC. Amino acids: CASSSSGAPGYEQYF.

CDR3: CASSPQPYSGTNSYEQYF. The CDR3 DNA is TGTGCCAGCAGCCCCCAACCCTATAGCGGGACCAACTCCTACGAGCAGTACTTC. This rearrangement joins TRBV11-2 to TRBJ2-7, with 8 bases that match TRBD2. V gave up 5 bases and J gave up 0 bases; unmatched junction bases: 15. The CDR3 covers 18 residues. CDR1 SGHAT and CDR2 FQNNGV come from the germline V gene.

The CDR3, as DNA: TGCGCCAGCAGCCAAGAGAGCGGGACCTTTTACGAGCAGTACTTC. Translated: CASSQESGTFYEQYF. The gene calls are TRBV4-1 and TRBJ2-7, with 7 bases that match TRBD2. Germline V gene data show CDR1 as MGHRA and CDR2 as YSYEKL. The CDR3 loop spans 15 amino acids. V shed 0 bases, J shed 4 bases, and the junction held 6 bases outside the gene matches.

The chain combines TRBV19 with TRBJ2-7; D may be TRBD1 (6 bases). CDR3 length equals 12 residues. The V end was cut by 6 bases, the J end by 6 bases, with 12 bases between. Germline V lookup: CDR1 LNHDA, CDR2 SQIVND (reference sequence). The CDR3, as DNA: TGTGCCAGTAGCCCCTCAGGGGTCGAGCAGTACTTC. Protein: CASSPSGVEQYF.

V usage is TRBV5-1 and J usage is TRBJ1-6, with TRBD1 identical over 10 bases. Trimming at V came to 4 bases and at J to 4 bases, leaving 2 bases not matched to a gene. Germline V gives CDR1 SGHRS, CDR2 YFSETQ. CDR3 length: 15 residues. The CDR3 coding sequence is TGCGCCAGCAGCGGGACAGGGGTATATAATTCACCCCTCCACTTT. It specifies CASSGTGVYNSPLHF.

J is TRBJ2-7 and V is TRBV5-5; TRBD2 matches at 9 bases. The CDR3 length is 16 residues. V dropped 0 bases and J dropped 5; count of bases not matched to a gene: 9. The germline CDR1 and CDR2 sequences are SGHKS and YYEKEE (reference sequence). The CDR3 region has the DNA TGTGCCAGCAGCTTGGCGAGGGGACTAGCTCTCCACGAGCAGTACTTC. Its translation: CASSLARGLALHEQYF.

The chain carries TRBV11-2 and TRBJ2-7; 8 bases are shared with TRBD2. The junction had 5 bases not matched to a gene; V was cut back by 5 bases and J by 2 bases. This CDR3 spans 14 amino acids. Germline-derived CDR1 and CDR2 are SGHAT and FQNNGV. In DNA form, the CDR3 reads TGTGCCAGCAGCCGGGGGGGGCCGACCTACGAGCAGTACTTC. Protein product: CASSRGGPTYEQYF.

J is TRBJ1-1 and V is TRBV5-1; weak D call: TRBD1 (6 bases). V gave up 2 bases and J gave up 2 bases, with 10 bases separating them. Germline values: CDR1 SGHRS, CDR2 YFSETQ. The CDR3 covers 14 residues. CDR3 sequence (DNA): TGCGCCAGCAGCTTTTCAGGGGCCAACACTGAAGCTTTCTTT. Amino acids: CASSFSGANTEAFF.

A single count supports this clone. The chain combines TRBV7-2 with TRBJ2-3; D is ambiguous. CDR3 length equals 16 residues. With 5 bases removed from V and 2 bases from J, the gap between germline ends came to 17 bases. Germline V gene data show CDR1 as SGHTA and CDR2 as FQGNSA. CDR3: CASSPVFGSTTDTQYF. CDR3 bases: TGTGCCAGCAGCCCAGTTTTCGGGTCTACCACAGATACGCAGTATTTT.

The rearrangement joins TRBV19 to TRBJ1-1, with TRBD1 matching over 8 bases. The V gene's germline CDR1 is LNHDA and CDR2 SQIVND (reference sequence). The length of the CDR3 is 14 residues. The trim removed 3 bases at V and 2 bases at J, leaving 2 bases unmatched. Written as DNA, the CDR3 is TGTGCCAGTAGTATGGACAGGGATAACACTGAAGCTTTCTTT. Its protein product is CASSMDRDNTEAFF.

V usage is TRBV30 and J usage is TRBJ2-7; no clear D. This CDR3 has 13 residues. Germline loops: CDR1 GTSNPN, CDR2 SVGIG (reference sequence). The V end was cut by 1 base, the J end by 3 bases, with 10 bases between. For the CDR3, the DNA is TGTGCCTGGAGTGAGTACAGCCGCTACGAGCAGTACTTC. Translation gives CAWSEYSRYEQYF.

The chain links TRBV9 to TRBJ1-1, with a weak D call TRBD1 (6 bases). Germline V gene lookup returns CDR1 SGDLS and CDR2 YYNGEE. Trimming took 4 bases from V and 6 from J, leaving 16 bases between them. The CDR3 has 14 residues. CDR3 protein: CASSSSGTLAEAFF. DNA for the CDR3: TGTGCCAGCAGCTCATCCGGGACATTGGCTGAAGCTTTCTTT.

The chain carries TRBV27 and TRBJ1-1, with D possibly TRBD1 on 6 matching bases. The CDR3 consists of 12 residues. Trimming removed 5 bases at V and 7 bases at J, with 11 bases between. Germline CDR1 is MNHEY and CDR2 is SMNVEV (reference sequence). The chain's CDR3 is CASSHGGLEAFF. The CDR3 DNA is TGTGCCAGCAGTCATGGGGGCCTTGAAGCTTTCTTT.

In DNA form, the CDR3 reads TGCGCCAGCAGCGGAGGGACAGGATCCTACGAGCAGTACTTC. Its translation is CASSGGTGSYEQYF. V gene TRBV5-1 combines with J gene TRBJ2-7; 8 positions agree with TRBD1. The junction had 4 bases not matched to a gene; V was cut back by 4 bases and J by 1 base. The length of the CDR3 is 14 residues. Germline V gene sequence: CDR1 SGHRS, CDR2 YFSETQ.

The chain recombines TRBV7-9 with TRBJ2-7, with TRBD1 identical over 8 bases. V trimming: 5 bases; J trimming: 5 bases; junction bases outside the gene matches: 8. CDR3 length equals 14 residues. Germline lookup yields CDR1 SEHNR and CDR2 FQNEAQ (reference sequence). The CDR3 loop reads CASSPDRDVNEQYF. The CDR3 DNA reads TGTGCCAGCAGCCCGGACAGGGACGTCAACGAGCAGTACTTC.

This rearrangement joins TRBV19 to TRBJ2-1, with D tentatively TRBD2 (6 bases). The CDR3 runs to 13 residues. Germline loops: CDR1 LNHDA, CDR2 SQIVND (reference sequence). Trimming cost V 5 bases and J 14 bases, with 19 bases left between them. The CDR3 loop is CASSPPGAAGKFF. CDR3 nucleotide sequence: TGTGCCAGTAGTCCTCCCGGTGCAGCGGGTAAGTTCTTC.

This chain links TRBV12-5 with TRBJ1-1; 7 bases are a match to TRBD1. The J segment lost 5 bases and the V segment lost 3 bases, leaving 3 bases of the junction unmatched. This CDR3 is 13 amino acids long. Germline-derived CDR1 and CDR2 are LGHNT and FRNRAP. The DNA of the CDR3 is TGTGCTAGTGGTTTAGGGGGCGGAACTGAAGCTTTCTTT. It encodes CASGLGGGTEAFF.

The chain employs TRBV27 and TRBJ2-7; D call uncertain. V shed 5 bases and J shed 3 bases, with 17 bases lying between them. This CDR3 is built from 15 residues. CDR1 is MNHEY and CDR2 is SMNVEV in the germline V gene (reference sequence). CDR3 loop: CASSTHPQVYYEQYF. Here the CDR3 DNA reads TGTGCCAGCAGTACACACCCGCAGGTTTACTACGAGCAGTACTTC.

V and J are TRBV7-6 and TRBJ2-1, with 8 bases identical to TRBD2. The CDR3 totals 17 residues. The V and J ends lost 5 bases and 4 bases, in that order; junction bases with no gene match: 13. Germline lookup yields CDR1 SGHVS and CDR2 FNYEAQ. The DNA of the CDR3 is TGTGCCAGCAGCATTGGACTAGCAGCCTGGGGGTACAATGAGCAGTTCTTC. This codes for CASSIGLAAWGYNEQFF.